The 25 T cell receptor beta chains below all came from one sample that was sequenced in a study of blood T cell repertoires in COVID-19. Libraries were prepared by immunoSEQ multiplex PCR; TCRdb keeps only in-frame clonotypes and omits some of them. The table includes 120,000 to 150,000 clones, approximately 89% detected once. The sample consisted of peripheral blood. These receptors were collected from a human donor in a cohort sampled during active COVID-19.

The chain joins TRBV5-4 to TRBJ2-7; 10 positions agree with TRBD1. The CDR3 runs 15 residues. Germline CDR1 and CDR2: SGHNT and YYREEE (reference sequence). J was trimmed by 6 bases and V by 4 bases; bases with no gene match: 10. CDR3 sequence: CASSQPGTGEFEQYF. The CDR3 DNA is TGTGCCAGCAGCCAGCCCGGGACAGGGGAATTCGAGCAGTACTTC.

The rearrangement joins TRBV30 to TRBJ1-2; 8 bases are a match to TRBD1. CDR1 GTSNPN and CDR2 SVGIG come from the germline V gene (reference sequence). The CDR3 spans 15 residues. J lost 8 bases, V lost 4 bases, and 15 bases had no gene match. The CDR3 spells CAWTLGLQGASGYTF. The CDR3 bases are TGTGCCTGGACTTTAGGATTGCAGGGGGCGTCGGGCTACACCTTC.

The CDR3 DNA follows: TGCAGCGTTGTGCCAGGGGGTAATGAAAAACTGTTTTTT. It specifies CSVVPGGNEKLFF. The chain links TRBV29-1 to TRBJ1-4; 7 bases line up with TRBD1. CDR1 is SQVTM and CDR2 is ANQGSEA in the germline V gene. CDR3 length equals 13 residues. With V trimmed by 4 bases and J by 4 bases, 3 bases remained unmatched.

A single count supports this clone. The gene calls are TRBV11-2 and TRBJ2-7, with 9 bases that match TRBD2. Looked up from germline, CDR1 is SGHAT and CDR2 is FQNNGV. The J segment lost 2 bases and the V segment lost 0 bases, leaving 5 bases of the junction unmatched. The CDR3 totals 16 residues. This CDR3 reads CASSLDRASGAYEQYF. CDR3 in DNA: TGTGCCAGCAGCTTAGATCGGGCTAGCGGGGCCTACGAGCAGTACTTC.

The chain uses TRBV5-1 and TRBJ1-2, with 9 bases that match TRBD1. V lost 2 bases, J lost 6 bases, and 5 bases stayed unmatched. CDR3 length equals 14 residues. The germline V gene encodes CDR1 SGHRS and CDR2 YFSETQ. The CDR3, as DNA: TGCGCCAGCAGCTTTATGGACAGGGGCCATGGCTACACCTTC. It is translated as CASSFMDRGHGYTF.

V and J are TRBV29-1 and TRBJ1-1; D is undetermined. Germline V CDR1 and CDR2: SQVTM, ANQGSEA. The CDR3 has 15 residues. V lost 0 bases to trimming and J lost 4 bases, with 15 bases between them. The CDR3 bases are TGCAGCGTTGAAGAGGCGGGAGGCGGGGTCACTGAAGCTTTCTTT. The encoded protein is CSVEEAGGGVTEAFF.

V usage is TRBV3-1 (or the pseudogene TRBV3-2) and J usage is TRBJ2-3, with unresolved D. The CDR3 sequence is 15 residues long. The V and J ends lost 1 base and 4 bases respectively, with 12 bases between them. Germline V gene data show CDR1 as LGHDT and CDR2 as YNNKEL (reference sequence). CDR3 region: CASSQAALGPDTQYF. The CDR3 region has the DNA TGTGCCAGCAGCCAAGCAGCGCTAGGTCCAGATACGCAGTATTTT.

The V and J genes are TRBV9 and TRBJ2-3; D not resolved. The germline V gene has CDR1 SGDLS and CDR2 YYNGEE. The CDR3 is 13 amino acids. The V end was cut by 0 bases, the J end by 2 bases, with 4 bases between. DNA for the CDR3: TGTGCCAGCAGCGTAGAGCACACAGATACGCAGTATTTT. Its translation: CASSVEHTDTQYF.

This sequence joins TRBV6-5 and TRBJ2-3; D gene ambiguous. This CDR3 is built from 15 residues. Germline V gives CDR1 MNHEY, CDR2 SVGAGI. The V end was cut by 2 bases, the J end by 0 bases, with 9 bases between. The CDR3 loop is CASSYDGFSTDTQYF. In nucleotides, the CDR3 is TGTGCCAGCAGTTACGACGGGTTTAGCACAGATACGCAGTATTTT.

The V gene is TRBV27, the J gene TRBJ1-5; tentatively, D is TRBD1 (5 bases). The CDR3 is made up of 15 amino acids. V was shortened by 1 base and J by 7 bases, with 14 bases between the two germline ends. CDR1 MNHEY and CDR2 SMNVEV come from the germline V gene (reference sequence). CDR3 sequence: CASSLWGAAGQPQHF. The DNA for the CDR3 is TGTGCCAGCAGTTTATGGGGCGCCGCCGGCCAGCCCCAGCATTTT.

This rearrangement joins TRBV9 to TRBJ1-5, with D unresolved. The CDR3 has 14 amino acids. The V gene lost 4 bases and the J gene lost 3 bases, with 11 bases spanning the gap. The germline V gene encodes CDR1 SGDLS and CDR2 YYNGEE. Here the CDR3 reads CASSFGMDNQPQHF. The CDR3, as DNA: TGTGCCAGCAGCTTCGGGATGGACAATCAGCCCCAGCATTTT.

The CDR3 is CASSFGGPDTQYF. The DNA of the CDR3 is TGTGCCAGCAGCTTCGGAGGACCAGATACGCAGTATTTT. This chain joins TRBV5-5 and TRBJ2-3; D is perhaps TRBD2 (5 bases). Between the trimmed V and J ends, which lost 2 bases and 4 bases, there was a span of 8 bases. Germline V gene data show CDR1 as SGHKS and CDR2 as YYEKEE (reference sequence). This CDR3 is 13 amino acids long.

V usage is TRBV10-3 and J usage is TRBJ1-2; maybe TRBD1 (5 bases). This CDR3 is built from 14 residues. V lost 3 bases and J lost 4, with 12 bases in between. In germline, CDR1 is ENHRY, CDR2 SYGVKD. CDR3 in amino acids: CAISDRDQGYGYTF. The CDR3 region has the DNA TGTGCCATCAGTGATAGGGATCAGGGCTATGGCTACACCTTC.

The chain has TRBV20-1 and TRBJ2-5, with 9 bases matching TRBD1. V shed 3 bases and J 4 bases; nucleotides not matched to a gene: 6. Germline lookup yields CDR1 DFQATT and CDR2 SNEGSKA (reference sequence). This CDR3 has 14 amino acids. The CDR3 loop reads CSASNRGRTETQYF. The CDR3 region has the DNA TGCAGTGCTAGTAACAGGGGGCGGACAGAGACCCAGTACTTC.

The rearrangement uses TRBV6-5 and TRBJ1-2; perhaps TRBD1 as D (5 bases). This CDR3 has 13 amino acids. V lost 7 bases, J lost 1 base, and 10 bases lay in between. CDR1 is MNHEY, CDR2 SVGAGI, per germline. The CDR3 loop is CASTQGLNYGYTF. Written as DNA, the CDR3 is TGTGCCAGCACCCAGGGCCTTAACTATGGCTACACCTTC.

The rearrangement links TRBV19 to TRBJ1-4; D is perhaps TRBD1 (6 bases). CDR1 and CDR2 from the germline V gene are LNHDA and SQIVND (reference sequence). The CDR3 totals 14 residues. Trimming left V 5 bases short and J 8 bases short, with 15 bases between. The CDR3 bases are TGTGCCAGTAGTCAGAGCAGGGGTGGAGAAAAACTGTTTTTT. Protein sequence: CASSQSRGGEKLFF.

V is TRBV10-2 and J is TRBJ2-7; the D gene is possibly TRBD2 (7 bases). This CDR3 is built from 15 residues. V shed 1 base and J shed 3 bases, with 13 bases lying between them. The germline V gene encodes CDR1 WSHSY and CDR2 SAAADI. The CDR3 spells CASSEWGGGRYEQYF. In DNA, the CDR3 is TGCGCCAGCAGTGAGTGGGGCGGGGGCCGCTACGAGCAGTACTTC.

The table lists this clone with a count of one. This chain links TRBV4-1 with TRBJ1-5; 7 bases align to TRBD1. Unmatched junction bases numbered 1, after V lost 0 bases and J lost 5 bases. This CDR3 comprises 14 residues. Germline V gene data show CDR1 as MGHRA and CDR2 as YSYEKL. The CDR3 bases are TGCGCCAGCAGCCAAGACAGGGGGGATCAGCCCCAGCATTTT. It codes for CASSQDRGDQPQHF.

The V call is TRBV7-2, the J call TRBJ2-2; 10 bases match TRBD2. CDR1 is SGHTA and CDR2 is FQGNSA in the germline V gene. The V and J ends lost 1 base and 5 bases, in that order; junction bases with no gene match: 7. There are 17 residues in the CDR3. This CDR3 reads CASSLVQLAGFTGELFF. CDR3 nucleotides: TGTGCCAGCAGCTTAGTTCAACTAGCGGGGTTTACCGGGGAGCTGTTTTTT. The whole variable domain, remainder taken from reference TRBV7-2 and TRBJ2-2, is GAGVSQSPSNKVTEKGKDVELRCDPISGHTALYWYRQSLGQGLEFLIYFQGNSAPDKSGLPSDRFSAERTGGSVSTLTIQRTQQEDSAVYLCASSLVQLAGFTGELFFGEGSRLTVL.

This chain connects TRBV7-2 to TRBJ2-1; the match to TRBD2 covers 14 bases. Trimming took 3 bases from V and 12 from J; bases not matched to a gene: 7. Looked up from germline, CDR1 is SGHTA and CDR2 is FQGNSA. This CDR3 comprises 15 residues. CDR3 sequence reads: CASSFRLAGGPRQFF. CDR3 in DNA: TGTGCCAGCAGCTTTCGACTAGCGGGGGGGCCTCGGCAGTTCTTC.

In its sample, this clone was seen once. This chain uses TRBV7-3 with TRBJ2-1; no clear D. With 1 base removed from V and 7 bases from J, the gap between germline ends came to 8 bases. CDR1 is SGHTA, CDR2 FQGTGA, per germline. This CDR3 has 13 residues. The DNA for the CDR3 is TGTGCCAGCAGCTTAATCCCTGAGAATGAGCAGTTCTTC. Protein: CASSLIPENEQFF.

Notes on this clone: One junction end does not reproduce the germline sequence, and a read error may be involved. CDR3 protein: CSVDPGQPSPF. In DNA form, the CDR3 reads TGCAGCGTCGACCCGGGACAGCCCAGTCCCTTC. This rearrangement joins TRBV29-1 to TRBJ1-2; TRBD1 aligns across 7 bases. Germline V gives CDR1 SQVTM, CDR2 ANQGSEA. The CDR3 loop spans 11 amino acids.

The chain uses TRBV6-5 and TRBJ1-1; D is unclear. V was trimmed by 0 bases and J by 1 base, leaving 6 bases between them. The germline CDR1 and CDR2 sequences are MNHEY and SVGAGI. The CDR3 is 14 residues long. The CDR3 sequence: CASSYSGENTEAFF. The CDR3 region has the DNA TGTGCCAGCAGTTACTCGGGCGAGAACACTGAAGCTTTCTTT.

This clone showed up just a few times. The chain is built from TRBV7-3 and TRBJ2-7; the D gene is possibly TRBD2 (5 bases). Germline V gives CDR1 SGHTA, CDR2 FQGTGA. CDR3 size: 14 residues. With 5 bases removed from V and 1 base from J, the gap between germline ends came to 12 bases. In DNA, the CDR3 is TGTGCCAGCAGCATCAACGGGGATTCCTACGAGCAGTACTTC. This sequence encodes CASSINGDSYEQYF.

The chain is built from TRBV6-5 and TRBJ2-7; TRBD2 matches 14 bases. Trimming at V came to 5 bases and at J to 4 bases, leaving 4 bases not matched to a gene. CDR1 is MNHEY and CDR2 is SVGAGI in the germline V gene. The CDR3 is 15 residues long. The CDR3 nucleotides read TGTGCCAGCAGTCTCGGGACTAGCGGGGGTTACGAGCAGTACTTC. Its protein is CASSLGTSGGYEQYF.